Presented here are 9 T cell receptor beta chains from one specimen sequenced in a study of T cells in localized non-small cell lung cancer. TCRdb's copy holds only in-frame clones and misses some; the assay was immunoSEQ multiplex PCR. The table shows tens of thousands of clones, with 84% occurring only once. Here the sequenced sample was peripheral blood, taken before any cancer treatment. All receptors come from a man aged 35 to 69 with stage I lung adenocarcinoma.

The CDR3 loop is CASSPFSEQGRGTEAFF. The CDR3 nucleotides are TGTGCCAGCTCACCTTTTTCCGAGCAGGGAAGAGGCACTGAAGCTTTCTTT. The chain recombines TRBV18 with TRBJ1-1; D possibly corresponds to TRBD1 (5 bases). V lost 3 bases and J 4 bases, leaving 21 bases between the germline ends. Germline lookup yields CDR1 KGHSH and CDR2 LQKENI. CDR3 length: 17 residues.

This clone is a singleton in its sample. This chain joins TRBV29-1 and TRBJ1-2; 11 bases are a match to TRBD1. The CDR3 sequence is 14 residues long. Germline CDR1 and CDR2: SQVTM and ANQGSEA. Trimming took 5 bases from V and 4 from J; bases not matched to a gene: 6. In DNA form, the CDR3 reads TGCAGCGTTCTAGGACAGGGGGCAACCTATGGCTACACCTTC. Protein product: CSVLGQGATYGYTF.

The gene calls are TRBV30 and TRBJ1-4; no clear D gene. V was trimmed by 2 bases and J by 3 bases, leaving 7 bases between them. This CDR3 is 13 amino acids long. Germline V gene data show CDR1 as GTSNPN and CDR2 as SVGIG (reference sequence). CDR3 sequence: CAWSNGANEKLFF. CDR3 DNA: TGTGCCTGGAGTAATGGGGCTAATGAAAAACTGTTTTTT.

CDR3: CASSVALAGGFSSYNEQFF. In nucleotides, the CDR3 is TGTGCCAGCAGCGTAGCCCTAGCGGGGGGCTTTAGCTCCTACAATGAGCAGTTCTTC. The rearrangement joins TRBV9 to TRBJ2-1; TRBD2 agrees at 11 bases. This CDR3 has 19 residues. The germline CDR1 and CDR2 sequences are SGDLS and YYNGEE. V was clipped by 0 bases and J by 0 bases; unmatched bases: 8.

The genes are TRBV7-9 and TRBJ2-7, with unresolved D. The CDR3 covers 12 residues. V dropped 5 bases and J dropped 3 bases, with 8 bases sitting between them. CDR1 is SEHNR and CDR2 is FQNEAQ in the germline V gene (reference sequence). CDR3 protein: CASSLIDYEQYF. In DNA form, the CDR3 reads TGTGCCAGCAGCCTAATAGACTACGAGCAGTACTTC.

This clone turned up a few times. The rearrangement joins TRBV7-9 to TRBJ1-1; no definite D call. CDR1 and CDR2 from the germline V gene are SEHNR and FQNEAQ (reference sequence). The CDR3 extends over 12 amino acids. V was clipped by 1 base and J by 3 bases, with 3 bases between them. CDR3: CASSLEDTEAFF. DNA of the CDR3: TGTGCCAGCAGCTTAGAGGACACTGAAGCTTTCTTT. Looking up the rest from reference TRBV7-9 and TRBJ1-1 gives the full variable domain: DTGVSQNPRHKITKRGQNVTFRCDPISEHNRLYWYRQTLGQGPEFLTYFQNEAQLEKSRLLSDRFSAERPKGSFSTLEIQRTEQGDSAMYLCASSLEDTEAFFGQGTRLTVV.

This clone was counted once. The genes are TRBV6-1 and TRBJ1-2; 7 nucleotides agree with TRBD1. V gave up 4 bases and J gave up 8 bases; unmatched junction bases: 4. CDR1 is MNHNS and CDR2 is SASEGT in the germline V gene. The CDR3 loop spans 12 amino acids. CDR3 residues: CASSVQGGGYTF. CDR3 bases: TGTGCCAGCAGTGTTCAGGGGGGCGGCTACACCTTC.

The rearrangement joins TRBV5-1 to TRBJ2-7; TRBD1 aligns across 7 bases. CDR1 SGHRS and CDR2 YFSETQ come from the germline V gene. The length of the CDR3 is 15 residues. Trimming took 2 bases from V and 0 from J; bases not matched to a gene: 5. The CDR3 spells CASSFTTGRSYEQYF. The CDR3 DNA reads TGCGCCAGCAGCTTTACGACAGGGCGCTCCTACGAGCAGTACTTC.

V is TRBV9 and J is TRBJ2-1, with TRBD2 matching 9 bases. This CDR3 comprises 15 residues. From germline, CDR1 is SGDLS and CDR2 YYNGEE. Losses at the gene ends were 0 bases for V and 6 bases for J; bases not matched to a gene: 4. For the CDR3, the DNA is TGTGCCAGCAGCGTAGTAGCGGGAGTCCTCAATGAGCAGTTCTTC. It specifies CASSVVAGVLNEQFF.